The 25 T cell receptor beta chains in this list originate from one sample, sequenced in a study of regulatory T cells. Primers: 52 TRBV forward and 13 TRBJ reverse. Measured with immunoSEQ multiplex PCR; TCRdb has only the in-frame clones, and not every one. Counted here are around 15,000 clones, roughly 90% occurring once; the ten biggest clones make up more than 30%. What was sequenced was CD8+ T cells sorted from blood. All receptors derive from a person aged 18 to 30 with CD3G deficiency.

The chain recombines TRBV9 with TRBJ2-7, with D possibly TRBD2 on 5 matching bases. This CDR3 is built from 15 residues. Germline V gene lookup returns CDR1 SGDLS and CDR2 YYNGEE. Trimming left V 4 bases short and J 7 bases short, with 21 bases between. Here the CDR3 reads CASSPQGLPGWEQYF. Written as DNA, the CDR3 is TGTGCCAGCAGCCCCCAAGGACTCCCTGGATGGGAGCAGTACTTC.

J is TRBJ2-1 and V is TRBV4-1; D uncertain. Trimming removed 4 bases from V and 2 bases from J, with 12 bases in between. Germline V gene lookup returns CDR1 MGHRA and CDR2 YSYEKL. The CDR3 length is 15 residues. This CDR3 is CASSPVQTTYNEQFF. CDR3 DNA sequence: TGCGCCAGCAGCCCAGTACAGACGACCTACAATGAGCAGTTCTTC.

The gene calls are TRBV6-1 and TRBJ2-7; D ambiguous. This CDR3 is built from 15 residues. Trimming took off 1 base at V and 2 bases at J, with 12 bases between the two ends. Germline values: CDR1 MNHNS, CDR2 SASEGT. The chain's CDR3 is CASSEDPEGAYEQYF. The CDR3 nucleotides read TGTGCCAGCAGTGAAGACCCAGAAGGAGCCTACGAGCAGTACTTC.

The chain links TRBV11-2 to TRBJ1-2; no firm D call. This CDR3 is built from 12 residues. Between the trimmed V and J ends, which lost 1 base and 10 bases, there was a span of 10 bases. Germline-derived CDR1 and CDR2 are SGHAT and FQNNGV. CDR3 loop: CASSLGADDYTF. As DNA, the CDR3 is TGTGCCAGCAGCTTAGGAGCCGACGACTACACCTTC.

The V and J genes are TRBV6-1 and TRBJ1-2; unclear D gene. The length of the CDR3 is 13 residues. The V gene's germline CDR1 is MNHNS and CDR2 SASEGT. V was shortened by 4 bases and J by 6 bases, with 12 bases between the two germline ends. As DNA, the CDR3 is TGTGCCAGCAGTGGACCAAGGCAGGATGGCTACACCTTC. Translated, it gives CASSGPRQDGYTF.

The rearrangement links TRBV27 to TRBJ2-7; tentatively, D is TRBD1 or TRBD2 (6 bases each). The germline V gene has CDR1 MNHEY and CDR2 SMNVEV (reference sequence). The CDR3 has 12 amino acids. The V end was cut by 6 bases, the J end by 9 bases, with 15 bases between. CDR3 in DNA: TGTGCCAGCAGAACACAGGGAGGCGGGCAGTACTTC. Translated, it gives CASRTQGGGQYF.

The chain combines TRBV2 with TRBJ1-2, with D tentatively TRBD1 (5 bases). The CDR3 runs to 16 residues. Trimming removed 9 bases at V and 1 base at J, with 21 bases between. Germline loops: CDR1 SNHLY, CDR2 FYNNEI. CDR3: CASGGDSIRLNYGYTF. The CDR3 DNA reads TGTGCCAGTGGGGGGGACTCGATTCGTCTTAACTATGGCTACACCTTC. Using reference TRBV2 and TRBJ1-2 for the parts outside the CDR3, the full variable domain is EPEVTQTPSHQVTQMGQEVILRCVPISNHLYFYWYRQILGQKVEFLVSFYNNEISEKSEIFDDQFSVERPDGSNFTLKIRSTKLEDSAMYFCASGGDSIRLNYGYTFGSGTRLTVV.

The chain joins TRBV7-6 to TRBJ2-3; no definite D call. The CDR3 spans 14 residues. Between the trimmed V and J ends, which lost 1 base and 3 bases, there was a span of 8 bases. Germline V gene lookup returns CDR1 SGHVS and CDR2 FNYEAQ. The CDR3 region is CASSLGGWTDTQYF. CDR3 sequence (DNA): TGTGCCAGCAGCTTAGGGGGATGGACAGATACGCAGTATTTT.

J is TRBJ2-1 and V is TRBV27; 13 bases line up with TRBD2. V lost 3 bases, J lost 10 bases, and 12 bases stayed unmatched. In germline, CDR1 is MNHEY, CDR2 SMNVEV (reference sequence). The CDR3 runs to 17 residues. The CDR3 loop is CASSLPRLAGGMREQFF. For the CDR3, the DNA is TGTGCCAGCAGTTTGCCCCGACTAGCGGGGGGAATGAGGGAGCAGTTCTTC.

The chain uses TRBV27 and TRBJ2-2; 8 bases fit TRBD2. Germline CDR1 is MNHEY and CDR2 is SMNVEV (reference sequence). J gave up 2 bases and V 8 bases, and 10 bases lay outside the gene matches. This CDR3 spans 16 amino acids. In DNA form, the CDR3 reads TGTGCCAGCGGCGTGGTAGCGGGGTTTAACACCGGGGAGCTGTTTTTT. Residues: CASGVVAGFNTGELFF.

The rearrangement uses TRBV2 and TRBJ2-7; TRBD1 aligns across 7 bases. The CDR3 totals 13 residues. From germline, CDR1 is SNHLY and CDR2 FYNNEI. Trimming took 7 bases from V and 4 from J; bases not matched to a gene: 7. CDR3 DNA sequence: TGTGCCAGCACAGGACAGGTGGGGTACGAGCAGTACTTC. Translated: CASTGQVGYEQYF.

The J gene is TRBJ1-6, the V gene TRBV9; 8 positions match TRBD1. CDR1 SGDLS and CDR2 YYNGEE come from the germline V gene. The CDR3 is 13 amino acids. Trimming took 7 bases from V and 10 from J; bases not matched to a gene: 7. CDR3: CASSDRASSPLHF. Here the CDR3 DNA reads TGTGCCAGCTCGGACAGGGCATCCTCACCCCTCCACTTT. Drawing the rest from reference TRBV9 and TRBJ1-6, the complete variable domain is DSGVTQTPKHLITATGQRVTLRCSPRSGDLSVYWYQQSLDQGLQFLIQYYNGEERAKGNILERFSAQQFPDLHSELNLSSLELGDSALYFCASSDRASSPLHFGNGTRLTVT.

V and J are TRBV7-9 and TRBJ2-7; possibly TRBD2 for D (5 bases). Looked up from germline, CDR1 is SEHNR and CDR2 is FQNEAQ (reference sequence). The CDR3 length is 12 residues. V lost 5 bases to trimming and J lost 4 bases, with 9 bases between them. CDR3 in DNA: TGTGCCAGCAGCGACGGAGGATACGAGCAGTACTTC. It codes for CASSDGGYEQYF.

Within the sample, this clone is hyperexpanded. The V and J genes are TRBV19 and TRBJ2-7; D is undetermined. Germline V gene lookup returns CDR1 LNHDA and CDR2 SQIVND (reference sequence). Trimming took off 4 bases at V and 1 base at J, with 8 bases between the two ends. The CDR3 contains 13 residues. CDR3 sequence (DNA): TGTGCCAGTAGTACGGCTATATCCTACGAGCAGTACTTC. Its protein is CASSTAISYEQYF.

The V call is TRBV7-8, the J call TRBJ2-7, with D possibly being TRBD1 (6 bases). Germline V gene data show CDR1 as SGHVS and CDR2 as FQNEAQ. The CDR3 extends over 13 amino acids. Deletions cut 1 base from V and 3 bases from J, with 7 bases between. CDR3 bases: TGTGCCAGCAGCTTAGAACAGGGCTACGAGCAGTACTTC. Translating it yields CASSLEQGYEQYF.

The V call is TRBV6-1, the J call TRBJ1-2; D ambiguous. Germline V lookup: CDR1 MNHNS, CDR2 SASEGT. V was pared by 7 bases and J by 2 bases, with 11 bases between. The CDR3 length is 13 residues. The CDR3 DNA reads TGTGCCAGCACCGCAGGCCCCAACTATGGCTACACCTTC. It codes for CASTAGPNYGYTF.

V and J are TRBV7-9 and TRBJ2-5, with 8 nucleotides matching TRBD2. Unmatched junction bases numbered 3, after V lost 4 bases and J lost 2 bases. Germline V gives CDR1 SEHNR, CDR2 FQNEAQ (reference sequence). This CDR3 contains 14 residues. The CDR3 bases are TGTGCCAGCAGCTCGGAGCGGGGGCAAGAGACCCAGTACTTC. The encoded protein is CASSSERGQETQYF.

This chain joins TRBV28 and TRBJ1-5, with TRBD1 as a possible D gene (6 bases). The CDR3 runs to 16 residues. The V gene's germline CDR1 is MDHEN and CDR2 SYDVKM. Between the trimmed V and J ends, which lost 5 bases and 0 bases, there was a span of 14 bases. CDR3 coding DNA: TGTGCCAGCAGTGCAGGGACAACTTATAGCAATCAGCCCCAGCATTTT. Its protein product is CASSAGTTYSNQPQHF. Complete variable domain (other parts from reference TRBV28 and TRBJ1-5): DVKVTQSSRYLVKRTGEKVFLECVQDMDHENMFWYRQDPGLGLRLIYFSYDVKMKEKGDIPEGYSVSREKKERFSLILESASTNQTSMYLCASSAGTTYSNQPQHFGDGTRLSIL.

The chain has TRBV7-2 and TRBJ2-5; 7 bases are shared with TRBD1. With 4 bases clipped from V and 4 bases from J, the junction kept 3 bases outside the gene matches. The CDR3 runs 13 residues. Per the germline V gene, CDR1 is SGHTA and CDR2 is FQGNSA. The CDR3 region is CASSSRQGETQYF. The CDR3 DNA reads TGTGCCAGCAGCTCAAGACAGGGAGAGACCCAGTACTTC.

This chain uses TRBV5-4 with TRBJ2-6, with 8 bases that match TRBD1. In germline, CDR1 is SGHNT, CDR2 YYREEE (reference sequence). The CDR3 runs 15 residues. The trim removed 4 bases at V and 2 bases at J, leaving 2 bases unmatched. The DNA of the CDR3 is TGTGCCAGCAGCCTGACAGGGGCTGGGGCCAACGTCCTGACTTTC. It is translated as CASSLTGAGANVLTF.

This chain uses TRBV4-3 with TRBJ1-1; D possibly corresponds to TRBD1 (5 bases). The V end lost 0 bases, the J end lost 4 bases, and 15 bases lay between the germline ends. The CDR3 is 16 residues long. Germline V gene sequence: CDR1 LGHNA, CDR2 YSLEER. CDR3 sequence (DNA): TGCGCCAGCAGCCAAGAAGAGGGACCGTTGGGCACTGAAGCTTTCTTT. Translated, it gives CASSQEEGPLGTEAFF.

The rearrangement uses TRBV9 and TRBJ1-4; 9 nucleotides align to TRBD1. This CDR3 spans 15 amino acids. J lost 8 bases, V lost 3 bases, and 8 bases had no gene match. The germline CDR1 and CDR2 sequences are SGDLS and YYNGEE. The CDR3 nucleotides are TGTGCCAGCAGCGGTTCCGGGACAGGGACCGAAAAACTGTTTTTT. The encoded protein is CASSGSGTGTEKLFF.

V is TRBV4-1 and J is TRBJ2-3, with D unresolved. CDR1 and CDR2 (germline): MGHRA, YSYEKL. This CDR3 spans 16 amino acids. V was trimmed by 3 bases and J by 1 base, leaving 14 bases between them. The chain's CDR3 is CASSHPPAGGTDTQYF. CDR3 bases: TGCGCCAGCAGCCACCCCCCCGCTGGGGGCACAGATACGCAGTATTTT.

The chain is built from TRBV28 and TRBJ1-5, with 10 positions matching TRBD1. This CDR3 region has 16 residues. V was pared by 6 bases and J by 7 bases, with 12 bases of the junction left unmatched. Germline loops: CDR1 MDHEN, CDR2 SYDVKM. CDR3 sequence reads: CASSLWTGGVGQPQHF. DNA of the CDR3: TGTGCCAGCAGCCTGTGGACAGGGGGAGTGGGGCAGCCCCAGCATTTT.

CDR3 in DNA: TGTGCCATCAGGGAGGGACTAGCGGGGGGGCTTGGTGAGACCCAGTACTTC. Translating it yields CAIREGLAGGLGETQYF. The chain has TRBV10-3 and TRBJ2-5; TRBD2 aligns across 16 bases. The CDR3 has 17 residues. Germline CDR1 is ENHRY and CDR2 is SYGVKD. Losses at the gene ends were 6 bases for V and 5 bases for J; bases not matched to a gene: 9.